This TCR beta chain was identified during a study of shared clonotypes between healthy human individuals. With respect to this clone: The antigen is unknown.

The authors' processing: Junction-only sequences produced by ImmunoSEQ had no quality scores, so filtering differed. Profiling relied on immunoSEQ multiplex PCR, and the TCRdb table lists in-frame clones only, not all of them. V, J and clone size reflect that table, while D and trimming were determined from the DNA. The sample yields 760,000 or so clones, 96% seen once. It was CD45RO-negative cells, positively selected for CCR7, that made up naive CD8 cells, with terminally differentiated effector memory CD45RA+ cells excluded. Only Caucasian adults living in Nashville, Tennessee served as donors. Losses at the gene ends were 4 bases for V and 3 bases for J; bases not matched to a gene: 7. Germline V lookup: CDR1 MDHEN, CDR2 SYDVKM. This CDR3 is 17 amino acids long. Study-wide findings and caveats: Measured sharing among donors was expected to vary with sequencing depth.

This sequence joins TRBV28 and TRBJ2-1; 12 bases are shared with TRBD2. The sequenced sample was naive CD8+ T cells sorted from blood. The source of this sequence is a man aged 25 to 40 in good health. In nucleotides, the CDR3 is TGTGCCAGCAGTTCCCCGCGGACTAGCGGGATCTACAATGAGCAGTTCTTC. Amino acid sequence: CASSSPRTSGIYNEQFF.